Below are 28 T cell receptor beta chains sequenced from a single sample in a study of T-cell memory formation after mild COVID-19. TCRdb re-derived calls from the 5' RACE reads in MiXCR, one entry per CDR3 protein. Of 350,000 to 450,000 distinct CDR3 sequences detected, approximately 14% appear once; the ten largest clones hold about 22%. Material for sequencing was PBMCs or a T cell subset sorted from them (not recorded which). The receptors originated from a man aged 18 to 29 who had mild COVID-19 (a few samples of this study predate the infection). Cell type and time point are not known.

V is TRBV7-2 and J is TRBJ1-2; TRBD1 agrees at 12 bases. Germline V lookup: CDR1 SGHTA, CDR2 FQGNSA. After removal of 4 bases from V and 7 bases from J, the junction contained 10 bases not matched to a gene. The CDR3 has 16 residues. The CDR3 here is CASSSIAGTGGTGYTF. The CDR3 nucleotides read TGTGCCAGCAGCTCCATAGCGGGGACAGGGGGCACTGGCTACACCTTC.

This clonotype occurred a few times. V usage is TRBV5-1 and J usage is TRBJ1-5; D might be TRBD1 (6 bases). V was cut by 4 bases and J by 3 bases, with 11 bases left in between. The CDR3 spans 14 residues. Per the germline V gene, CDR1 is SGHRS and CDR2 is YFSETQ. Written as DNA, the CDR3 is TGCGCCAGCAGCGAACAGGGATTCAATCAGCCCCAGCATTTT. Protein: CASSEQGFNQPQHF.

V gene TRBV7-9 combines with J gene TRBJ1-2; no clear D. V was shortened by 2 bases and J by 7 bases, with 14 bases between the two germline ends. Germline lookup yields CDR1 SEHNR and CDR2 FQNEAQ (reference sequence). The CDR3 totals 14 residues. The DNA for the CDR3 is TGTGCCAGCAGCTTAAATTCTCTCGGTCGTGGCTACACCTTC. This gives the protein CASSLNSLGRGYTF.

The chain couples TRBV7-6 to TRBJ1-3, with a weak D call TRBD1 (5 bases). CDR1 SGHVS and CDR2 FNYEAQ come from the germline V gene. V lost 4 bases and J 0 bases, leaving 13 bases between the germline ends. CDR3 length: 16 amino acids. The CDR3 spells CASSSPRQSSGNTIYF. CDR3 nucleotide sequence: TGTGCCAGCAGCTCCCCCCGACAGAGCTCTGGAAACACCATATATTTT.

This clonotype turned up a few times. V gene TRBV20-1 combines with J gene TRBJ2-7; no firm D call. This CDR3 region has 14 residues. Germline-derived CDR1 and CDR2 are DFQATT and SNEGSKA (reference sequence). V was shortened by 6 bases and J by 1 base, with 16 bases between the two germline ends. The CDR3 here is CSANAVRTSYEQYV. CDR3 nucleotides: TGCAGTGCGAACGCCGTGCGCACTTCCTACGAGCAGTACGTC.

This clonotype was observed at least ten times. CDR3 coding DNA: TGTGCCAGCAGCAGAAGACAGGAACAGAACACTGAAGCTTTCTTT. It yields the protein CASSRRQEQNTEAFF. The chain combines TRBV9 with TRBJ1-1; the D gene is possibly TRBD1 (6 bases). The ends were cut back, 4 bases at V and 1 base at J, with 14 bases in the middle. Germline V gene sequence: CDR1 SGDLS, CDR2 YYNGEE. This CDR3 is 15 amino acids long. Using reference TRBV9 and TRBJ1-1 for the parts outside the CDR3, the full variable domain is DSGVTQTPKHLITATGQRVTLRCSPRSGDLSVYWYQQSLDQGLQFLIQYYNGEERAKGNILERFSAQQFPDLHSELNLSSLELGDSALYFCASSRRQEQNTEAFFGQGTRLTVV.

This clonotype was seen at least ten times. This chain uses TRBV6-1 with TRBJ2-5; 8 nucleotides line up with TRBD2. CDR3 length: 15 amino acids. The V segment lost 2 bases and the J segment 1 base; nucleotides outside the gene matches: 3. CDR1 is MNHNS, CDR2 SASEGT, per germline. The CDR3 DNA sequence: TGTGCCAGCAGTGAATCCGCGGGGGGCCAAGAGACCCAGTACTTC. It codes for CASSESAGGQETQYF.

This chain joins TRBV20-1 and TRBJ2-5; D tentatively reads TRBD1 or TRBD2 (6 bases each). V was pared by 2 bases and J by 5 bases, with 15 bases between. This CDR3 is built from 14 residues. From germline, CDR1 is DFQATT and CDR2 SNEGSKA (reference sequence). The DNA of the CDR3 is TGCAGTGCTAGAAGGGGGGAAACTGGTGAGACCCAGTACTTC. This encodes CSARRGETGETQYF.

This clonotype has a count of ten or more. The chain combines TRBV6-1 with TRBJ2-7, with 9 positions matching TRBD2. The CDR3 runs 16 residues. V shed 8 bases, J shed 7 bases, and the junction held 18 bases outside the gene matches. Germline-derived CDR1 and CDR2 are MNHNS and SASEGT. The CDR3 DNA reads TGTGCCAGCGGTCCGGCTAGCGGGGCCAAATACGTGGAGCAGTACGTC. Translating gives CASGPASGAKYVEQYV.

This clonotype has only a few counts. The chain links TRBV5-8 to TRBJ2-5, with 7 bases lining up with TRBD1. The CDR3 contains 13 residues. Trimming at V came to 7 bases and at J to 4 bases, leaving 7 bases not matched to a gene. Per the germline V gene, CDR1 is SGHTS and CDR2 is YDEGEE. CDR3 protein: CASRQGVGETQYF. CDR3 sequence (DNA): TGTGCCAGCCGACAGGGTGTGGGAGAGACCCAGTACTTC. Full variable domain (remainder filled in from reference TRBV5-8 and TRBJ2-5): EAGVTQSPTHLIKTRGQQATLRCSPISGHTSVYWYQQALGLGLQFLLWYDEGEERNRGNFPPRFSGRQFPNYSSELNVNALELEDSALYLCASRQGVGETQYFGPGTRLLVL.

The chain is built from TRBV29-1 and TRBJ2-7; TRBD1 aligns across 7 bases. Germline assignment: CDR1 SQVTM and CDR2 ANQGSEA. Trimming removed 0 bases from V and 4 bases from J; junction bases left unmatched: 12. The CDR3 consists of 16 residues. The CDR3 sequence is CSVEDFSTMTGYEQYF. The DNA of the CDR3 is TGCAGCGTTGAAGACTTCTCCACCATGACAGGGTACGAGCAGTACTTC.

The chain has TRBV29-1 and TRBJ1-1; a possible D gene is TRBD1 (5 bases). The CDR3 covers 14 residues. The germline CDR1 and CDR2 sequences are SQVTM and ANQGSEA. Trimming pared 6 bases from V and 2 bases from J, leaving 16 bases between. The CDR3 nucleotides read TGCAGCGTGGGTCCGACAGCGATAAACACTGAAGCTTTCTTT. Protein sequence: CSVGPTAINTEAFF.

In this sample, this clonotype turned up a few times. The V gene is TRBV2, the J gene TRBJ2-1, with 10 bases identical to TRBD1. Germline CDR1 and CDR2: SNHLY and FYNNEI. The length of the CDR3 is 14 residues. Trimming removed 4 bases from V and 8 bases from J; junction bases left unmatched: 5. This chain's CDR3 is CASSGQGAFDEQFF. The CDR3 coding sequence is TGTGCCAGCAGTGGACAGGGGGCTTTTGATGAGCAGTTCTTC.

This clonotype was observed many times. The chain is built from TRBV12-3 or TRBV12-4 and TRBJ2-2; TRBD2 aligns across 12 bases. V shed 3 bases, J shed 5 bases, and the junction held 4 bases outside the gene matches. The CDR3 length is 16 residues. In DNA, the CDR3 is TGTGCCAGCAGTTTCCAACTAGCGGGGGGTACCGGGGAGCTGTTTTTT. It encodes CASSFQLAGGTGELFF.

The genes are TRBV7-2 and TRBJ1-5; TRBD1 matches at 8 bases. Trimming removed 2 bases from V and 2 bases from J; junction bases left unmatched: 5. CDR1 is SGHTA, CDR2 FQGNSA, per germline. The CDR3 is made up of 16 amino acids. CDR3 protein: CASSLRGGQGNQPQHF. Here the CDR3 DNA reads TGTGCCAGCAGCTTAAGAGGGGGACAGGGCAATCAGCCCCAGCATTTT.

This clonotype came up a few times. The CDR3 here is CASRLDREGDYEQYV. The CDR3 DNA reads as TGTGCCAGCAGGCTCGACAGGGAAGGTGACTACGAGCAGTACGTC. V is TRBV6-6 and J is TRBJ2-7, with 7 bases matching TRBD1. Germline V CDR1 and CDR2: MNHNY, SVGAGI (reference sequence). Germline trimming cut 6 bases from V and 3 bases from J; bases unmatched to any gene: 11. The CDR3 covers 15 residues.

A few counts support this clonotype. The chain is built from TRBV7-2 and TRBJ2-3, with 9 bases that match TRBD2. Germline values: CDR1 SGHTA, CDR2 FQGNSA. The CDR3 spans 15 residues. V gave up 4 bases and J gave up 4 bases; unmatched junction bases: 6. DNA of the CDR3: TGTGCCAGCAGCTGGGCGCGGGGGGGCCCAGATACGCAGTATTTT. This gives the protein CASSWARGGPDTQYF.

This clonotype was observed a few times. The CDR3 DNA is TGCGCCAGCAGCCCCGACAAAGACATGCCCAATGGCTACACCTTC. It is translated as CASSPDKDMPNGYTF. This chain connects TRBV5-1 to TRBJ1-2; no firm D call. The CDR3 length is 15 residues. CDR1 and CDR2 from the germline V gene are SGHRS and YFSETQ. V shed 4 bases and J shed 6 bases, with 19 bases lying between them.

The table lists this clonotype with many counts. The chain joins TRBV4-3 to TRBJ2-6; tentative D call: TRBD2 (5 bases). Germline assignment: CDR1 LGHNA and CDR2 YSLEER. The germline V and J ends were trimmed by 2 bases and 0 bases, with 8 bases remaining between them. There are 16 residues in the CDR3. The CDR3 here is CASSQPEGSGANVLTF. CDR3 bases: TGCGCCAGCAGCCAACCCGAGGGCTCTGGGGCCAACGTCCTGACTTTC.

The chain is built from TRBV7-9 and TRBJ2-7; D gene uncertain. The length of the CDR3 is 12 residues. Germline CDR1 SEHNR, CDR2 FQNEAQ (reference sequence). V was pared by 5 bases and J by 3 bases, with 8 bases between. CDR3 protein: CASSDNGYEQYV. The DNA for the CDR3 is TGTGCCAGCAGCGATAACGGCTACGAGCAGTACGTC.

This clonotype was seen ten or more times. The CDR3 region is CASSQPWAGDEYGYTF. CDR3 nucleotides: TGCGCCAGCAGCCAGCCCTGGGCAGGGGACGAATATGGCTACACCTTC. The chain employs TRBV4-1 and TRBJ1-2; D is perhaps TRBD1 (6 bases). The CDR3 consists of 16 residues. Germline-derived CDR1 and CDR2 are MGHRA and YSYEKL. The V gene lost 3 bases and the J gene lost 5 bases, with 19 bases spanning the gap.

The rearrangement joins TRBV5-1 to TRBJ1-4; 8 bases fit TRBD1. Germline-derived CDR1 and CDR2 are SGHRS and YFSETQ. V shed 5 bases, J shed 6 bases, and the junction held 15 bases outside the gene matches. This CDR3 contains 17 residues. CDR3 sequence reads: CASSSGTGRRRDEKLFF. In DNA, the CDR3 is TGCGCCAGCAGTTCCGGGACAGGCCGACGAAGGGATGAAAAACTGTTTTTT. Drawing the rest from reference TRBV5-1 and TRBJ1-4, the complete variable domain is KAGVTQTPRYLIKTRGQQVTLSCSPISGHRSVSWYQQTPGQGLQFLFEYFSETQRNKGNFPGRFSGRQFSNSRSEMNVSTLELGDSALYLCASSSGTGRRRDEKLFFGSGTQLSVL.

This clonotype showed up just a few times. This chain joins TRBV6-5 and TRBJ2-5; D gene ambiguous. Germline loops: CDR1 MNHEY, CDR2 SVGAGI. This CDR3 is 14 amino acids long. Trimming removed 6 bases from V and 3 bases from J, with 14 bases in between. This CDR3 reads CASRLSAGEETQYF. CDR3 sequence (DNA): TGTGCCAGCAGGCTGTCGGCCGGTGAAGAGACCCAGTACTTC.

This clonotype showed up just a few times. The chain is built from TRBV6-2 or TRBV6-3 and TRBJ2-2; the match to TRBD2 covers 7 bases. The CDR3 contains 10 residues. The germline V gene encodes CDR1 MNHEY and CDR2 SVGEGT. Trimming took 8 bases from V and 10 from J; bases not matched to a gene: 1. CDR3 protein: CASGRVELFF. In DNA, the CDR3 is TGTGCCAGCGGGAGGGTGGAGCTGTTTTTT.

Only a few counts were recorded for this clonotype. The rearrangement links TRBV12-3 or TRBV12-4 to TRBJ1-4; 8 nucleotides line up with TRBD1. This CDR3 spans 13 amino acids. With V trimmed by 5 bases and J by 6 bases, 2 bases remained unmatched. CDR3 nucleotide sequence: TGTGCCAGCAGTCAGGGGGCGGATGAAAAACTGTTTTTT. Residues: CASSQGADEKLFF.

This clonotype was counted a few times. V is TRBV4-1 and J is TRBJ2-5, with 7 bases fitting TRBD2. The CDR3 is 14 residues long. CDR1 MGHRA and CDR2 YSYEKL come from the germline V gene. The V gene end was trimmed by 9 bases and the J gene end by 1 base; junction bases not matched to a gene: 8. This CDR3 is CASRPAGPQETQYF. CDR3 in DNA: TGCGCCAGTCGCCCAGCGGGGCCCCAAGAGACCCAGTACTTC.

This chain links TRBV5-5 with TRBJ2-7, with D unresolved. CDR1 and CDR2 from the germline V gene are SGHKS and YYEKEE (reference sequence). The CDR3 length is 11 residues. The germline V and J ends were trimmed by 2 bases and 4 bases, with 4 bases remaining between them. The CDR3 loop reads CASSFQYEQYV. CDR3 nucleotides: TGTGCCAGCAGCTTTCAGTACGAGCAGTACGTC.

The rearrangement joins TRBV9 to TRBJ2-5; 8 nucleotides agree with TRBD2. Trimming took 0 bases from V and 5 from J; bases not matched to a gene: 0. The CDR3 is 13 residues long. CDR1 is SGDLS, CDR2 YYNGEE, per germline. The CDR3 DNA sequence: TGTGCCAGCAGCGTAGCGGGGGGGGAGACCCAGTACTTC. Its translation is CASSVAGGETQYF.